In its sample, the clone carrying this TCR beta chain was seen a few times. Its antigen is not identified. The data were obtained in a study of a mutant IDH1 vaccine in newly diagnosed glioma. Overall study context: Vaccinations, eight in total, occurred in weeks 1, 3, 5, 7, 11, 15, 19, 23. There were 62.5% males and around 38% females among treated patients, whose mean age was approximately 40 years. Findings of the study overall: Pseudoprogression appeared unlinked to shifts in leading peripheral T cell clonotypes.

As for time point: week 5, during vaccination. Each dose delivered 300 ug of mutant IDH1 20-mer peptide subcutaneously with imiquimod. Sequencing used immunoSEQ multiplex PCR; TCRdb keeps in-frame clones, though not all of them. This sample has some 37,000 clones, with 75% to 85% found just once. V was trimmed by 1 base and J by 6 bases, leaving 10 bases between them. CDR1 is SGHDN, CDR2 FVKESK, per germline. There are 13 residues in the CDR3. Source: PBMCs, taken from a glioma patient whose treatment included an IDH1 peptide vaccine. The receptor's source is a man aged 35 to 55 with glioma. The chain is built from TRBV14 and TRBJ2-7; D is ambiguous. CDR3 loop: CASSQGRFTEQYF. The CDR3 region has the DNA TGTGCCAGCAGCCAAGGTCGTTTCACCGAGCAGTACTTC.